This is a list of T cell receptor beta chains from one sample in a study of blood T cell repertoires in COVID-19. TCRdb keeps only in-frame clones here, not all; method: immunoSEQ multiplex PCR. This table holds fewer than 400,000 clones, about 87% found once. Sequencing used PBMCs or T cells enriched from blood (not recorded which). The receptor source for this set is a man in his thirties or forties who had recovered from COVID-19. Each CDR3 is given with its conserved first and last residue. A D gene is named only where the DNA matches it firmly. Size is stated for part of the rows, as once, few or many counts, or as a class when the clone is expanded.

abundance: .
j_gene: TRBJ2-3
v_gene: TRBV5-8
d_gene: TRBD2
CDR3aa: CASVREGGADTQYF
CDR3nt: TGTGCCAGTGTTCGGGAGGGTGGCGCAGATACGCAGTATTTT

abundance: .
j_gene: TRBJ1-5
v_gene: TRBV24-1
d_gene: .
CDR3aa: CATSDRRNQPQHF
CDR3nt: TGTGCCACCAGTGATAGGAGAAATCAGCCCCAGCATTTT

abundance: .
j_gene: TRBJ2-4
v_gene: TRBV28
d_gene: .
CDR3aa: CASSLIVDRENIQYF
CDR3nt: TGTGCCAGCAGTCTAATCGTAGACCGGGAAAACATTCAGTACTTC

abundance: .
j_gene: TRBJ2-7
v_gene: TRBV30
d_gene: .
CDR3aa: CAWSFQAYEQYF
CDR3nt: TGTGCCTGGAGTTTTCAGGCCTACGAGCAGTACTTC

abundance: .
j_gene: TRBJ2-7
v_gene: TRBV6-5
d_gene: .
CDR3aa: CASSYSVGLRTYEQYF
CDR3nt: TGTGCCAGCAGTTACTCGGTGGGACTTAGAACCTACGAGCAGTACTTC

abundance: .
j_gene: TRBJ2-1
v_gene: TRBV15
d_gene: TRBD2
CDR3aa: CATSRDYSEQFF
CDR3nt: TGTGCCACCAGTCGGGACTACAGTGAGCAGTTCTTC

abundance: few
j_gene: TRBJ2-2
v_gene: TRBV30
d_gene: TRBD1
CDR3aa: CAWDRGRPNTGELFF
CDR3nt: TGTGCCTGGGACAGGGGGCGCCCGAACACCGGGGAGCTGTTTTTT

abundance: once
j_gene: TRBJ1-5
v_gene: TRBV6-5
d_gene: TRBD1
CDR3aa: CASSYGTVVDQPQHF
CDR3nt: TGTGCCAGCAGTTACGGGACAGTCGTAGATCAGCCCCAGCATTTT

abundance: few
j_gene: TRBJ1-5
v_gene: TRBV27
d_gene: TRBD1
CDR3aa: CASSLRQGVRNQPQHF
CDR3nt: TGTGCCAGCAGTTTGAGACAGGGAGTCCGGAATCAGCCCCAGCATTTT

abundance: .
j_gene: TRBJ1-6
v_gene: TRBV5-1
d_gene: .
CDR3aa: CASSLNPSNSPLHF
CDR3nt: TGCGCCAGCAGCTTGAACCCTAGCAATTCACCCCTCCACTTT

abundance: .
j_gene: TRBJ2-1
v_gene: TRBV30
d_gene: TRBD2
CDR3aa: CAWSVLAGNEQFF
CDR3nt: TGTGCCTGGAGTGTACTAGCGGGCAATGAGCAGTTCTTC

abundance: .
j_gene: TRBJ1-2
v_gene: TRBV2
d_gene: TRBD1
CDR3aa: CASSPGTGGVRGYTF
CDR3nt: TGTGCCAGCAGTCCCGGGACAGGGGGCGTTAGGGGCTACACCTTC

abundance: .
j_gene: TRBJ1-2
v_gene: TRBV9
d_gene: .
CDR3aa: CASSAGHFTNGYTF
CDR3nt: TGTGCCAGCAGCGCGGGACACTTTACGAATGGCTACACCTTC

abundance: .
j_gene: TRBJ2-7
v_gene: TRBV3-1/TRBV3-2
d_gene: TRBD2
CDR3aa: CASSQDLAGALSYEQYF
CDR3nt: TGTGCCAGCAGCCAAGATCTAGCGGGTGCCCTTTCCTACGAGCAGTACTTC

abundance: .
j_gene: TRBJ1-4
v_gene: TRBV28
d_gene: TRBD1
CDR3aa: CASSTQDRGYEKLFF
CDR3nt: TGTGCCAGCAGTACCCAGGACAGGGGGTATGAAAAACTGTTTTTT

abundance: .
j_gene: TRBJ2-7
v_gene: TRBV5-5
d_gene: TRBD1
CDR3aa: CASSWTLDRGYYEQYF
CDR3nt: TGTGCCAGCAGCTGGACACTGGACAGGGGATACTACGAGCAGTACTTC

abundance: .
j_gene: TRBJ2-7
v_gene: TRBV6-5
d_gene: .
CDR3aa: CASSKYRRSYEQYF
CDR3nt: TGTGCCAGCAGTAAGTACAGGCGTTCCTACGAGCAGTACTTC

abundance: .
j_gene: TRBJ2-1
v_gene: TRBV5-8
d_gene: TRBD2
CDR3aa: CASRLAGGPWEQFF
CDR3nt: TGTGCCAGCAGACTAGCGGGGGGGCCGTGGGAGCAGTTCTTC

abundance: .
j_gene: TRBJ2-1
v_gene: TRBV15
d_gene: .
CDR3aa: CATSSGTLDEQFF
CDR3nt: TGTGCCACCAGCAGCGGGACTTTGGATGAGCAGTTCTTC

abundance: .
j_gene: TRBJ1-5
v_gene: TRBV5-6
d_gene: TRBD1
CDR3aa: CASSGFGQVGQPQHF
CDR3nt: TGTGCCAGCAGCGGATTCGGACAGGTCGGGCAGCCCCAGCATTTT

abundance: .
j_gene: TRBJ2-5
v_gene: TRBV27
d_gene: TRBD2
CDR3aa: CASGLLAGEETQYF
CDR3nt: TGTGCCAGCGGCCTACTAGCGGGGGAAGAGACCCAGTACTTC

abundance: .
j_gene: TRBJ1-2
v_gene: TRBV6-4
d_gene: .
CDR3aa: CASSPSQTGYYGYTF
CDR3nt: TGTGCCAGCAGTCCCTCCCAGACAGGCTACTATGGCTACACCTTC

abundance: .
j_gene: TRBJ2-7
v_gene: TRBV27
d_gene: TRBD1
CDR3aa: CASSPGQGYEQYF
CDR3nt: TGTGCCAGCAGTCCGGGACAGGGGTACGAGCAGTACTTC

abundance: few
j_gene: TRBJ1-4
v_gene: TRBV28
d_gene: TRBD1
CDR3aa: CASSGTGSKAATNEKLFF
CDR3nt: TGTGCCAGCAGTGGGACAGGGTCGAAAGCCGCAACTAATGAAAAACTGTTTTTT

abundance: .
j_gene: TRBJ1-4
v_gene: TRBV18
d_gene: TRBD1
CDR3aa: CASSPRTGTGAIFGEKLFF
CDR3nt: TGTGCCAGCTCACCCCGCACCGGGACAGGGGCAATCTTCGGTGAAAAACTGTTTTTT

abundance: .
j_gene: TRBJ2-1
v_gene: TRBV19
d_gene: TRBD1
CDR3aa: CASSVDRGRISYNEQFF
CDR3nt: TGTGCCAGTAGTGTGGACAGGGGGCGAATTTCCTACAATGAGCAGTTCTTC

abundance: few
j_gene: TRBJ2-2
v_gene: TRBV5-1
d_gene: TRBD1
CDR3aa: CASSIGTGANTGELFF
CDR3nt: TGCGCCAGCAGCATAGGGACAGGAGCGAACACCGGGGAGCTGTTTTTT

abundance: .
j_gene: TRBJ2-7
v_gene: TRBV5-1
d_gene: .
CDR3aa: CASRGLIGAYEQYF
CDR3nt: TGCGCCAGCAGGGGTCTAATAGGGGCCTACGAGCAGTACTTC